Listed here are 8 T cell receptor beta chains from one sample, sequenced in a study of control samples from healthy donors and cancer patients. Clones were sequenced by immunoSEQ multiplex PCR, and TCRdb holds only the in-frame ones, with some missing. The data contain over 25,000 clones, about 86% of them seen just once; the ten biggest clones take up 1.6%. The sequenced sample consisted of PBMCs. These receptors were collected from a woman aged 40 to 55 with lung cancer.

The rearrangement joins TRBV19 to TRBJ2-3; either TRBD1 or TRBD2 may fit D (5 bases each). V lost 3 bases, J lost 0 bases, and 13 bases lay in between. CDR3 length equals 16 residues. Looked up from germline, CDR1 is LNHDA and CDR2 is SQIVND (reference sequence). CDR3 sequence (DNA): TGTGCCAGTAGTATGGGACCTTTTCGGAGCACAGATACGCAGTATTTT. Protein product: CASSMGPFRSTDTQYF.

The rearrangement joins TRBV2 to TRBJ1-5; D uncertain. V was shortened by 1 base and J by 4 bases, with 5 bases between the two germline ends. The CDR3 extends over 13 amino acids. In germline, CDR1 is SNHLY, CDR2 FYNNEI. The CDR3 DNA is TGTGCCAGCAGTGAAGGATCAAATCAGCCCCAGCATTTT. Its protein is CASSEGSNQPQHF.

This rearrangement joins TRBV29-1 to TRBJ1-2, with 10 bases identical to TRBD1. The J segment lost 3 bases and the V segment lost 5 bases, leaving 6 bases of the junction unmatched. Per germline, CDR1 SQVTM and CDR2 ANQGSEA. The CDR3 covers 14 residues. The chain's CDR3 is CSVTGTGADYGYTF. CDR3 bases: TGCAGCGTTACCGGGACAGGGGCTGACTATGGCTACACCTTC. The whole variable domain, filled in from reference TRBV29-1 and TRBJ1-2, reads SAVISQKPSRDICQRGTSLTIQCQVDSQVTMMFWYRQQPGQSLTLIATANQGSEATYESGFVIDKFPISRPNLTFSTLTVSNMSPEDSSIYLCSVTGTGADYGYTFGSGTRLTVV.

The chain links TRBV11-3 to TRBJ1-5; D not resolved. Trimming took 2 bases from V and 4 from J, leaving 6 bases between them. Germline V lookup: CDR1 SGHNT, CDR2 YENEEA. This CDR3 has 13 residues. CDR3 in DNA: TGTGCCAGCAGCTTACGGGTAAATCAGCCCCAGCATTTT. Translating it yields CASSLRVNQPQHF. The whole variable domain, remainder taken from reference TRBV11-3 and TRBJ1-5, is EAGVVQSPRYKIIEKKQPVAFWCNPISGHNTLYWYLQNLGQGPELLIRYENEEAVDDSQLPKDRFSAERLKGVDSTLKIQPAELGDSAVYLCASSLRVNQPQHFGDGTRLSIL.

The rearrangement joins TRBV2 to TRBJ2-3; tentative D call: TRBD1 (6 bases). Germline V CDR1 and CDR2: SNHLY, FYNNEI. V gave up 6 bases and J gave up 0 bases, with 10 bases separating them. CDR3 length: 14 residues. CDR3 nucleotide sequence: TGTGCCAGCAGACACAGGGATAGCACAGATACGCAGTATTTT. Translated, it gives CASRHRDSTDTQYF.

The chain is built from TRBV5-1 and TRBJ1-6; 9 nucleotides align to TRBD1. The CDR3 length is 14 residues. Germline lookup yields CDR1 SGHRS and CDR2 YFSETQ. V was clipped by 4 bases and J by 7 bases; unmatched bases: 3. CDR3 nucleotides: TGCGCCAGCAGCACGGACAGGGGAAATTCACCCCTCCACTTT. Its translation: CASSTDRGNSPLHF. The whole variable domain, remainder taken from reference TRBV5-1 and TRBJ1-6, is KAGVTQTPRYLIKTRGQQVTLSCSPISGHRSVSWYQQTPGQGLQFLFEYFSETQRNKGNFPGRFSGRQFSNSRSEMNVSTLELGDSALYLCASSTDRGNSPLHFGNGTRLTVT.

This chain joins TRBV2 and TRBJ2-1; 12 bases are a match to TRBD2. J gave up 2 bases and V 6 bases, and 2 bases lay outside the gene matches. The CDR3 covers 15 residues. Germline CDR1 and CDR2: SNHLY and FYNNEI. For the CDR3, the DNA is TGTGCCAGCAGACTAGCGGGGGGACCCTACAATGAGCAGTTCTTC. Protein product: CASRLAGGPYNEQFF.

The rearrangement links TRBV28 to TRBJ1-2; D perhaps matches TRBD1 (6 bases). V dropped 3 bases and J dropped 3 bases, with 14 bases sitting between them. The CDR3 has 15 residues. Germline loops: CDR1 MDHEN, CDR2 SYDVKM. This CDR3 is CASSLGGRQDYGYTF. In DNA form, the CDR3 reads TGTGCCAGCAGTTTGGGGGGGCGCCAGGACTATGGCTACACCTTC.